This T cell receptor (beta chain) was sequenced during a study of early T cells in non-severe SARS-CoV-2 infection. Per the germline V gene, CDR1 is MNHEY and CDR2 is SMNVEV (reference sequence). Trimming stripped 8 bases from V and 4 bases from J, with 14 bases between. The CDR3 covers 13 residues. Study-wide points: The study's VDJdb matching favored anti-spike CD8 responses and missed private and CD4 specificities.

Details on this clonotype: Its antigen is not identified.

Attached unique molecular identifiers marked individual cDNA molecules. Each CDR3 protein gets one entry after TCRdb re-called the 5' RACE reads with MiXCR. The top ten clones hold under 10% of a sample with tens of thousands of distinct CDR3 sequences, around 9.1% of them seen once. This TCR was sampled from an adult who was a healthcare worker with PCR-confirmed SARS-CoV-2 infection or an uninfected control (not recorded which). The V call is TRBV27, the J call TRBJ1-1; possibly TRBD1 for D (6 bases). The sample was whole blood, taken at baseline. The CDR3: CASGPSGVTEAFF. In DNA, the CDR3 is TGTGCCAGCGGACCCTCAGGGGTCACTGAAGCTTTCTTT.